The clone carrying this TCR beta chain has at least ten counts. Antigen unknown. The data originate from a study of blood T cells in healthy people across ages. Points from the study as a whole: Diversity figures derived from one million T cells were judged to underestimate the true value. Because donor CMV status was unknown, expanded clonotype changes were possibly confounded. Aged donors had fewer naive CD4+ cells and lower diversity than long-lived donors.

Primed by a sample-barcoded 5' primer and a J-beta primer mix, a second PCR proceeded for 7 to 11 cycles. Using its own MiXCR run on the 5' RACE reads, TCRdb lists one record per CDR3 protein. There are roughly 1,700,000 distinct CDR3 sequences in the sample; over 25% occur only once, and more than 6% lies in the top ten. The length of the CDR3 is 13 residues. Trimming left V 6 bases short and J 4 bases short, with 14 bases between. Germline V gene data show CDR1 as DFQATT and CDR2 as SNEGSKA (reference sequence). The chain is built from TRBV20-1 and TRBJ2-3; no clear D gene. This clonotype was sampled from a woman aged 25-40 years in good health. The sequenced sample was blood. The CDR3 loop reads CSAPSPSADTQYF. For the CDR3, the DNA is TGCAGTGCCCCGAGTCCTTCTGCAGATACGCAGTATTTT.